The 18 T cell receptor beta chains below come from one sample, sequenced in a study of CD8 T cells in ankylosing spondylitis (dated by TCRdb to about 2017). Receptor amplification or capture employed 5' RACE. Instrument on record: Illumina HiSeq 2500. TCRdb reran the public reads through fastp at Q25 and MiXCR, keeping productive beta chains. CDR3 protein sequences are deduplicated, and each keeps its most common genes and DNA. The table for this sample lists around 330,000 distinct CDR3 sequences; more than 9% of them were counted only once. About 10% of the sample is held by the ten biggest clonotypes. Sequencing was performed on blood, either unsorted or a sorted T cell fraction (not recorded which). The receptors originated from a female donor with ankylosing spondylitis or in good health (not recorded which).

This clonotype turned up a few times. The chain is built from TRBV28 and TRBJ2-7, with D tentatively TRBD1 (5 bases). Germline V CDR1 and CDR2: MDHEN, SYDVKM. The length of the CDR3 is 16 residues. V was trimmed by 3 bases and J by 5 bases, leaving 20 bases between them. CDR3 loop: CASSFRGRGGRDEQYF. The CDR3 DNA reads TGTGCCAGCAGTTTTAGGGGTAGAGGCGGTAGGGACGAGCAGTACTTC. Together with reference TRBV28 and TRBJ2-7, the CDR3 gives the full variable domain: DVKVTQSSRYLVKRTGEKVFLECVQDMDHENMFWYRQDPGLGLRLIYFSYDVKMKEKGDIPEGYSVSREKKERFSLILESASTNQTSMYLCASSFRGRGGRDEQYFGPGTRLTVT.

This clonotype was seen only a few times. V usage is TRBV5-1 and J usage is TRBJ1-1; 8 bases are shared with TRBD1. CDR3 length: 13 amino acids. Germline values: CDR1 SGHRS, CDR2 YFSETQ. The junction had 4 bases not matched to a gene; V was cut back by 0 bases and J by 9 bases. The chain's CDR3 is CASSLAWDRQAFF. The CDR3 DNA is TGCGCCAGCAGCTTGGCGTGGGACAGGCAAGCTTTCTTT.

This clonotype was seen more than once but under ten times. This sequence joins TRBV20-1 and TRBJ1-5; 8 bases align to TRBD1. With V trimmed by 3 bases and J by 9 bases, 10 bases remained unmatched. The CDR3 extends over 14 amino acids. Germline V gene sequence: CDR1 DFQATT, CDR2 SNEGSKA (reference sequence). CDR3 in DNA: TGCAGTGCTAGCGATCCAGGGGGCGAAGCGCCCCAGCATTTT. Its translation is CSASDPGGEAPQHF.

In its sample, this clonotype was seen many times. V gene TRBV20-1 combines with J gene TRBJ1-3, with no clear D. Trimming took 5 bases from V and 0 from J, leaving 8 bases between them. The CDR3 spans 13 residues. CDR1 and CDR2 (germline): DFQATT, SNEGSKA (reference sequence). The CDR3 sequence is CSAPARSGNTIYF. Here the CDR3 DNA reads TGCAGTGCTCCGGCCCGCTCTGGAAACACCATATATTTT.

Only a few counts were recorded for this clonotype. This chain joins TRBV7-9 and TRBJ1-3; D gene uncertain. The V gene's germline CDR1 is SEHNR and CDR2 FQNEAQ (reference sequence). The V and J ends lost 7 bases and 4 bases respectively, with 5 bases between them. The CDR3 is 11 residues long. Here the CDR3 DNA reads TGTGCCAGCACCTTGGGAAACACCATATATTTT. Its translation: CASTLGNTIYF.

The chain combines TRBV6-2 or TRBV6-3 with TRBJ1-1; D may be TRBD1 (5 bases). Germline V lookup: CDR1 MNHEY, CDR2 SVGEGT. Trimming cost V 7 bases and J 5 bases, with 17 bases left between them. The CDR3 length is 14 residues. The CDR3 DNA is TGTGCCAGCACCCATCAGGGTTTGGGAACTGAAGCTTTCTTT. Translation: CASTHQGLGTEAFF.

In this sample, this clonotype turned up many times. The V call is TRBV7-8, the J call TRBJ1-2; D uncertain. The CDR3 runs 16 residues. V shed 1 base and J shed 0 bases, with 12 bases lying between them. The germline CDR1 and CDR2 sequences are SGHVS and FQNEAQ. The CDR3 nucleotides read TGTGCCAGCAGCTTAGGTTATGCGGGAGCTAACTATGGCTACACCTTC. Protein sequence: CASSLGYAGANYGYTF.

As to this clonotype: A much larger clone sits a single nucleotide away, making a read error possible. The rearrangement uses TRBV24-1 and TRBJ1-2; maybe TRBD1 (6 bases). Germline V CDR1 and CDR2: KGHDR, SFDVKD. This CDR3 spans 15 amino acids. Trimming stripped 3 bases from V and 4 bases from J, with 14 bases between. The CDR3 region is CATSDGQGTSYGYTF. CDR3 bases: TGTGCCACCAGTGATGGGCAGGGGACAAGCTATGGCTACACCTTC.

The chain joins TRBV11-2 to TRBJ2-7, with TRBD2 matching 9 bases. The CDR3 spans 17 residues. Germline CDR1 and CDR2: SGHAT and FQNNGV. Germline trimming cut 0 bases from V and 7 bases from J; bases unmatched to any gene: 13. The CDR3 coding sequence is TGTGCCAGCAGCTTAGATCCCAGGCTAGCGGGGAAGGTGGAGCAGTACTTC. It specifies CASSLDPRLAGKVEQYF.

This clonotype was recorded at least ten times. V and J are TRBV7-2 and TRBJ2-7, with 7 bases matching TRBD1. In germline, CDR1 is SGHTA, CDR2 FQGNSA. The V gene end was trimmed by 5 bases and the J gene end by 2 bases; junction bases not matched to a gene: 9. This CDR3 spans 15 amino acids. CDR3: CASSLRGDSPYEQYF. The CDR3 DNA follows: TGTGCCAGCAGCCTACGTGGGGACAGTCCCTACGAGCAGTACTTC.

A remark on this clonotype: The junction does not match germline at one end; this may be a read error. V usage is TRBV29-1 and J usage is TRBJ2-5; 7 bases map to TRBD1. The CDR3 totals 12 residues. Per germline, CDR1 SQVTM and CDR2 ANQGSEA. The CDR3 loop is CSIRTGQDTQYF. As DNA, the CDR3 is TGCAGCATACGGACAGGCCAAGATACCCAGTACTTC.

V usage is TRBV20-1 and J usage is TRBJ2-3; 8 positions match TRBD2. CDR3 length: 17 amino acids. Unmatched junction bases numbered 11, after V lost 3 bases and J lost 0 bases. Germline V gives CDR1 DFQATT, CDR2 SNEGSKA (reference sequence). CDR3 in DNA: TGCAGTGCTAGCGATCCAAAGCGGGGGCCCAGCACAGATACGCAGTATTTT. Amino acids: CSASDPKRGPSTDTQYF.

The sample holds many counts of this clonotype. CDR3 sequence: CASSLTGDSGNTIYF. Here the CDR3 DNA reads TGTGCCAGCAGCTTGACGGGTGACTCTGGAAACACCATATATTTT. The chain recombines TRBV5-6 with TRBJ1-3, with D hard to call. The V and J ends lost 1 base and 0 bases respectively, with 8 bases between them. The CDR3 runs 15 residues. The germline gives CDR1 SGHDT, CDR2 YYEEEE.

This clonotype was recorded at least ten times. This sequence joins TRBV20-1 and TRBJ1-5, with 7 positions matching TRBD1. Germline V gene lookup returns CDR1 DFQATT and CDR2 SNEGSKA (reference sequence). V was clipped by 6 bases and J by 3 bases; unmatched bases: 8. The CDR3 runs to 14 residues. The CDR3 region is CSAKQGSYNQPQHF. CDR3 bases: TGCAGTGCGAAACAGGGGTCCTACAATCAGCCCCAGCATTTT.

In this sample, this clonotype turned up many times. The V gene is TRBV20-1, the J gene TRBJ1-1; no clear D gene. Germline lookup yields CDR1 DFQATT and CDR2 SNEGSKA (reference sequence). V was shortened by 4 bases and J by 0 bases, with 12 bases between the two germline ends. This CDR3 is built from 14 residues. DNA for the CDR3: TGCAGTGCTACCCGGATAGACTTGAACACTGAAGCTTTCTTT. Protein product: CSATRIDLNTEAFF.

This clonotype was seen at least ten times. DNA of the CDR3: TGTGCCATCAGCAGGTCAGGGGGACCGAGCACAGATACGCAGTATTTT. Its translation: CAISRSGGPSTDTQYF. This chain uses TRBV10-3 with TRBJ2-3; 7 nucleotides agree with TRBD1. Germline loops: CDR1 ENHRY, CDR2 SYGVKD. CDR3 length equals 16 residues. The J segment lost 0 bases and the V segment lost 6 bases, leaving 9 bases of the junction unmatched.

This clonotype occurred many times. The chain recombines TRBV7-6 with TRBJ2-2; 8 nucleotides match TRBD1. J was trimmed by 3 bases and V by 4 bases; bases with no gene match: 4. Germline loops: CDR1 SGHVS, CDR2 FNYEAQ. The CDR3 spans 15 residues. The CDR3 DNA reads TGTGCCAGCAGCTCAGGACAGGGTCACACCGGGGAGCTGTTTTTT. This encodes CASSSGQGHTGELFF.

In its sample, this clonotype was seen many times. V usage is TRBV20-1 and J usage is TRBJ2-7; 8 nucleotides match TRBD2. Germline V gene sequence: CDR1 DFQATT, CDR2 SNEGSKA (reference sequence). V shed 1 base, J shed 4 bases, and the junction held 9 bases outside the gene matches. The length of the CDR3 is 15 residues. CDR3: CSARALTSVEYEQYF. The DNA for the CDR3 is TGCAGTGCTAGAGCTCTGACTAGCGTGGAGTACGAGCAGTACTTC.